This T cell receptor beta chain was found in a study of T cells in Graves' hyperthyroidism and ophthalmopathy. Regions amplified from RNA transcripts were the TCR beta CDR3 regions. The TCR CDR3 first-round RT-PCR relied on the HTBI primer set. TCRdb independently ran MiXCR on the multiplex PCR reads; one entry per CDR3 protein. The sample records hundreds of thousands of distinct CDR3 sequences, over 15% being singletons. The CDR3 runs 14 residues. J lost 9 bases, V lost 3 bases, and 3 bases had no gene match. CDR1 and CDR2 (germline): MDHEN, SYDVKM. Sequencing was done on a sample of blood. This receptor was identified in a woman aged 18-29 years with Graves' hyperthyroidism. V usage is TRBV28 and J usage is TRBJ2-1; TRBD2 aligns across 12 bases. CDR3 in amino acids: CASSFGLAGTEQFF. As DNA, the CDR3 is TGTGCCAGCAGTTTCGGACTAGCGGGAACTGAGCAGTTCTTC. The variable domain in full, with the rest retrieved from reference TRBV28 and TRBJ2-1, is DVKVTQSSRYLVKRTGEKVFLECVQDMDHENMFWYRQDPGLGLRLIYFSYDVKMKEKGDIPEGYSVSREKKERFSLILESASTNQTSMYLCASSFGLAGTEQFFGPGTRLTVL.